This TCR beta chain is drawn from a study of shared clonotypes between healthy human individuals. V dropped 7 bases and J dropped 15; count of bases not matched to a gene: 6. Germline V lookup: CDR1 MNHGY, CDR2 SVAAGI. The CDR3 totals 10 residues. Healthy and HIV-negative, the adult donors had no recent acute infections or vaccinations. Nashville, Tennessee was home to all donors, each a Caucasian adult. The study used 80 million to 100 million PBMCs per unsorted sample for genomic DNA. As handled by the study authors: Without quality scores, immunoSEQ junctional reads could not be filtered like full-length reads. Clones were sequenced by immunoSEQ multiplex PCR, and TCRdb holds only the in-frame ones, with some missing. D and trimming were read from the DNA, whereas the V and J calls and clone size are those reported in that table. The data hold about 500,000 clones, with around 77% observed a single time.

Sequenced material: PBMCs. The V and J genes are TRBV6-9 and TRBJ2-1; 7 bases agree with TRBD2. This receptor was obtained from a woman between 35 and 50 years old in good health. Some clones in this sample may be carry-over from other donors' samples. CDR3 nucleotides: TGTGCCAGCATGGTGAGGGAGGGGTTCTTC. Encoded protein: CASMVREGFF.